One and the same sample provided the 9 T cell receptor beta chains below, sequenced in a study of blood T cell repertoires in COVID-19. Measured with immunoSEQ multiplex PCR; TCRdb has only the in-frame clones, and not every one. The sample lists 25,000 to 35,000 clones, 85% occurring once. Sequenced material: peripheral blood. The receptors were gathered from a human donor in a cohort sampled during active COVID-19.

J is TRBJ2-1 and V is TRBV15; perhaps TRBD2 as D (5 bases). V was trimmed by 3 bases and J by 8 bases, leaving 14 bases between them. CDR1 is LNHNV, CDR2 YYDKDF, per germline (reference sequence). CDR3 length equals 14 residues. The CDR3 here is CATSRDLANHEQFF. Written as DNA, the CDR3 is TGTGCCACCAGCAGGGACTTAGCGAATCATGAGCAGTTCTTC.

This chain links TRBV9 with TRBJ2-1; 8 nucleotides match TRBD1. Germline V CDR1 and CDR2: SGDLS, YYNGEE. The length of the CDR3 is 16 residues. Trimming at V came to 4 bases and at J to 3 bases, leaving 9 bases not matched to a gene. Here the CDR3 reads CASSLFPGTGYNEQFF. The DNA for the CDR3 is TGTGCCAGCAGCCTATTTCCCGGGACAGGCTACAATGAGCAGTTCTTC.

CDR3 nucleotide sequence: TGTGCCAGCAGTCGACAGGGGAGGAGGACTGAAGCTTTCTTT. Translating it yields CASSRQGRRTEAFF. This chain joins TRBV6-5 and TRBJ1-1; 8 bases line up with TRBD1. The CDR3 extends over 14 amino acids. Per the germline V gene, CDR1 is MNHEY and CDR2 is SVGAGI. Trimming at V came to 5 bases and at J to 5 bases, leaving 7 bases not matched to a gene.

CDR3 region: CASSNAGLTSAQHF. In DNA form, the CDR3 reads TGTGCCAGCAGTAACGCAGGACTGACGTCGGCCCAGCATTTT. The rearrangement links TRBV7-2 to TRBJ1-5; D ambiguous. V lost 6 bases and J 11 bases, leaving 20 bases between the germline ends. Looked up from germline, CDR1 is SGHTA and CDR2 is FQGNSA. The CDR3 loop spans 14 amino acids.

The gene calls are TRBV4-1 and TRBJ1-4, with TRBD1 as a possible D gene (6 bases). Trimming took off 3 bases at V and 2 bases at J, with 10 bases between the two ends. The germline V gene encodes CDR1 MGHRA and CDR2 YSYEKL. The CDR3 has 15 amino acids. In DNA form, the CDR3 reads TGCGCCAGCAGCCAGAAAAGGGGGACTAATGAAAAACTGTTTTTT. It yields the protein CASSQKRGTNEKLFF.

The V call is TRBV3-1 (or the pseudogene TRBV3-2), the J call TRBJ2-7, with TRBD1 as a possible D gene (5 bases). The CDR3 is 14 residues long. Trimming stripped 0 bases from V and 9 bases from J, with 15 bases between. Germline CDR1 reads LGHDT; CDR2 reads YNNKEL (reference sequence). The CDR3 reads CASSQDSRAAWQYF. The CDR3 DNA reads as TGTGCCAGCAGCCAAGATAGCAGGGCGGCCTGGCAGTACTTC.

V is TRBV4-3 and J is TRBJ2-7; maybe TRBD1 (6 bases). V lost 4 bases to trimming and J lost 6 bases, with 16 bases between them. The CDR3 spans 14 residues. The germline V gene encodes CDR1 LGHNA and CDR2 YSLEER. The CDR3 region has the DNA TGCGCCAGCAGCCCTTCCCAGTTAGGGGGCGAGCAGTACTTC. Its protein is CASSPSQLGGEQYF.

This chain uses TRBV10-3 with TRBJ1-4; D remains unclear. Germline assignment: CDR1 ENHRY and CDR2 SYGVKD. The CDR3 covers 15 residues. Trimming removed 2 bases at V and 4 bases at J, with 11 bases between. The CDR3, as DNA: TGTGCCATCAGTGAGAACCAGAGGTTTAATGAAAAACTGTTTTTT. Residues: CAISENQRFNEKLFF.

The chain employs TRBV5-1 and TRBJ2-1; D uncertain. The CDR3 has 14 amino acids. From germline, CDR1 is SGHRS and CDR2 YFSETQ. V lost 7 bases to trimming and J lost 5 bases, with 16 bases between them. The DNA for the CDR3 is TGCGCCAGCTCGGTAGAGGTTGCACACAATGAGCAGTTCTTC. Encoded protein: CASSVEVAHNEQFF.